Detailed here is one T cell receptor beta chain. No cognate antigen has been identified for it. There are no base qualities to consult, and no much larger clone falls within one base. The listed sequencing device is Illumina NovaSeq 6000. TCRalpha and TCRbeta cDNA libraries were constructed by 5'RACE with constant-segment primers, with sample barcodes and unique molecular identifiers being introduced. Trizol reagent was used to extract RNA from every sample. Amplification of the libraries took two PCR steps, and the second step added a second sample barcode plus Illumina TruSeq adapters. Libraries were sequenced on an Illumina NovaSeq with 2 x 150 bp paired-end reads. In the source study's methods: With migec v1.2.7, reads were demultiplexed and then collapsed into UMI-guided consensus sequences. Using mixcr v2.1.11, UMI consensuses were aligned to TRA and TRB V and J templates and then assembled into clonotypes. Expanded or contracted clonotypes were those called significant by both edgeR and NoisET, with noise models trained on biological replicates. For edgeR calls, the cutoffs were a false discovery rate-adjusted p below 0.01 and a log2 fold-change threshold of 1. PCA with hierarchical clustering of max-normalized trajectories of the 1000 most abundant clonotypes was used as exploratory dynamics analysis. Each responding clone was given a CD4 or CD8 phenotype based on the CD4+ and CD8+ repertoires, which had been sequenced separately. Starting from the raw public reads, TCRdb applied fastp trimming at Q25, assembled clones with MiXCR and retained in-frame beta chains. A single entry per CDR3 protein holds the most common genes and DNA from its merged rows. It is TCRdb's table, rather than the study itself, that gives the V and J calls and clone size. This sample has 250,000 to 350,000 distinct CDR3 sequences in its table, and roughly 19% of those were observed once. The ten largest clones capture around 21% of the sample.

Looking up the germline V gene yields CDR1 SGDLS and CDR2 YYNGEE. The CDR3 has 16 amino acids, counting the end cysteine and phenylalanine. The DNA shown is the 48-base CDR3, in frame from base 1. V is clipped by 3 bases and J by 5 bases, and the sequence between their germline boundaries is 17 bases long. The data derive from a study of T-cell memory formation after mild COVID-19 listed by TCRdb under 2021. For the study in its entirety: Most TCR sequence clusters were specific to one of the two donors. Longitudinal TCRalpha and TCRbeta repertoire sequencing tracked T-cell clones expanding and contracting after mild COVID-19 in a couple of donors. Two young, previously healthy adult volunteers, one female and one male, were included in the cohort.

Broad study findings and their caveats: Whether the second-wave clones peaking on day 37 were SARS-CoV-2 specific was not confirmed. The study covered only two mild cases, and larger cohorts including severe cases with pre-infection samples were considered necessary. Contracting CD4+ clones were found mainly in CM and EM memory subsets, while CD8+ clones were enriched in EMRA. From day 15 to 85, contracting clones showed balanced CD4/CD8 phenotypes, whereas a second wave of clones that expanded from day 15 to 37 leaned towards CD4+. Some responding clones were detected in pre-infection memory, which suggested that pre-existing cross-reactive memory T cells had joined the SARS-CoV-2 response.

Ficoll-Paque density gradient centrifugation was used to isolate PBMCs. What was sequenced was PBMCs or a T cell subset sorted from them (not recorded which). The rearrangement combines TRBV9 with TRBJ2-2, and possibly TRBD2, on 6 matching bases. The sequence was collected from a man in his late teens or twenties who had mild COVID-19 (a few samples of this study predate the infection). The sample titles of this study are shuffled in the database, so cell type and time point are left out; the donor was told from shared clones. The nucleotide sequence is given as TGTGCCAGCAGCGCCCTCGGTCGGGCGGGAACCGGGGAGCTGTTTTTT. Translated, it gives CASSALGRAGTGELFF. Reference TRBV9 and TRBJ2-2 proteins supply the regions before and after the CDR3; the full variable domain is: DSGVTQTPKHLITATGQRVTLRCSPRSGDLSVYWYQQSLDQGLQFLIQYYNGEERAKGNILERFSAQQFPDLHSELNLSSLELGDSALYFCASSALGRAGTGELFFGEGSRLTVL.